The clone carrying this T cell receptor (beta chain) was observed many times. Its antigen is currently unknown. These data belong to a study of neurological immune-mediated disorders. Study-wide results and limits: None of the CDR3 amino acid sequences of expanded clones were shared across subjects, and this suggested private repertoires in all groups.

Trimming shortened V by 3 bases and J by 4 bases, and 4 bases separated the two germline ends. The germline V gene encodes CDR1 DFQATT and CDR2 SNEGSKA (reference sequence). This CDR3 contains 11 residues. The authors made cDNA by 5'RACE with 10-nucleotide random UMIs. Over 190 million TCR-beta sequences from 15-18 subjects came from every sequencing run. TCRdb re-derived calls from the 5' RACE reads in MiXCR, one entry per CDR3 protein. The sample includes 50,000 to 70,000 distinct CDR3 sequences, roughly a tenth of them seen just once. Specified time point: longitudinal time-point 1 (baseline). It was from 2 million PBMCs stored at -80 C that the unsorted libraries were obtained.

The origin of this receptor is a male donor with HTLV-1-associated myelopathy (HAM/TSP). The V gene is TRBV20-1, the J gene TRBJ2-1, with no clear D. The sequencing sample was made of PBMCs. CDR3 sequence reads: CSARYYNEQFF. Written as DNA, the CDR3 is TGCAGTGCTAGGTATTACAATGAGCAGTTCTTC.